This TCR beta chain was profiled in a study of low-dose radiotherapy and immunotherapy resistance in tumors. V was trimmed by 1 base and J by 6 bases, leaving 14 bases between them. The length of the CDR3 is 14 residues. Germline CDR1 reads SGHRS; CDR2 reads YFSETQ. This clonotype is judged large. Primers targeting TRAV and TRBV primed first-strand cDNA, covering alpha and beta chains. For amplifying TCRs, the PCR ran for about 20 cycles with Phusion, which was used together with a constant-region primer and the adapter on the V primers. TCRdb called the reads again in MiXCR, with one record for every CDR3 protein. The data contain some 11,000 distinct CDR3 sequences, 65% of them singletons.

The sequence derives from a human donor with advanced metastatic prostate, ovarian, gallbladder or colorectal cancer (not recorded which). This table probably holds off-target reads from a library built for another chain. The rearrangement uses TRBV5-1 and TRBJ2-7; D not certain. The CDR3 region is CASSLPEVQAEQYF. The DNA of the CDR3 is TGCGCCAGCAGCTTGCCTGAAGTACAAGCCGAGCAGTACTTC.